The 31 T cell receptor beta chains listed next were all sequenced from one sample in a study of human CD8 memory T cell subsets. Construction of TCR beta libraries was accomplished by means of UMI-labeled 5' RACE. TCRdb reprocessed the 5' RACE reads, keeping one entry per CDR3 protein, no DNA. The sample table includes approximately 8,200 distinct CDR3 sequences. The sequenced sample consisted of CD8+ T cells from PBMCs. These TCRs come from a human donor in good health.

The CDR3 is CATNSYGTYNEQFF. The gene calls are TRBV28 and TRBJ2-1. Germline V CDR1 and CDR2: MDHEN, SYDVKM. This CDR3 spans 14 amino acids.

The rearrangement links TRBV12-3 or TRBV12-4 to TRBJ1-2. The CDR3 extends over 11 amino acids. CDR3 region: CASTDRLGYTF.

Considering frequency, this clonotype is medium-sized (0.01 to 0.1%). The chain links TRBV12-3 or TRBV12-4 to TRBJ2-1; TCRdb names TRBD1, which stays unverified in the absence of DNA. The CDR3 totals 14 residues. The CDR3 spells CASSKGETKGEQFF.

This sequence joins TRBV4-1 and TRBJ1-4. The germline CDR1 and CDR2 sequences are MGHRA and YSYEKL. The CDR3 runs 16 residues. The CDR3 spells CASSQEGSQEYEKLFF.

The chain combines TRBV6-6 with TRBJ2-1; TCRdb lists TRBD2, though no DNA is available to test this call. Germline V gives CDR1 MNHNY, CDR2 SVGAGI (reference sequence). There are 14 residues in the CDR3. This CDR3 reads CAGGGGSSYNEQFF.

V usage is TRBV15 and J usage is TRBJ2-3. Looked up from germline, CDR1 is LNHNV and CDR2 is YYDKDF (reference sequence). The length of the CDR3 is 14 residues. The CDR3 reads CATSRRGNSDTQYF.

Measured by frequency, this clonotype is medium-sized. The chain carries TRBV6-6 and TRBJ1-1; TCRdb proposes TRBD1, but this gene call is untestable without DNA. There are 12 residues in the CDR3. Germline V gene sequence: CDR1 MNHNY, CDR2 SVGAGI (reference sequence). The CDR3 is CASSYDRGQAFF.

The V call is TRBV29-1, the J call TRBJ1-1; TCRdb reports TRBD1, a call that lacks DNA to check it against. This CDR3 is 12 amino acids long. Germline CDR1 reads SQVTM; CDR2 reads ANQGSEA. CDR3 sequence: CSVANQGTEAFF.

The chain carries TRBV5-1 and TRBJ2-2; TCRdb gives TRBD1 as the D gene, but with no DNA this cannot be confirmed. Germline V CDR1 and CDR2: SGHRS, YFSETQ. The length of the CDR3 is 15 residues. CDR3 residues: CASSPLDRGPGELFF. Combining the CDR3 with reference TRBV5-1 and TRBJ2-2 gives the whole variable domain KAGVTQTPRYLIKTRGQQVTLSCSPISGHRSVSWYQQTPGQGLQFLFEYFSETQRNKGNFPGRFSGRQFSNSRSEMNVSTLELGDSALYLCASSPLDRGPGELFFGEGSRLTVL.

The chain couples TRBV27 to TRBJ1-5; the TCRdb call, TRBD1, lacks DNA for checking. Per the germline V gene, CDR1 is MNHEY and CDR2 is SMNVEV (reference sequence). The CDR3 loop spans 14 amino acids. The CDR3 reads CASTRTGGSQPQHF.

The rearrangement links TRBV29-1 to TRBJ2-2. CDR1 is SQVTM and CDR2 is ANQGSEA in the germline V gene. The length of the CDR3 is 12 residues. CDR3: CSVGGNTGELFF.

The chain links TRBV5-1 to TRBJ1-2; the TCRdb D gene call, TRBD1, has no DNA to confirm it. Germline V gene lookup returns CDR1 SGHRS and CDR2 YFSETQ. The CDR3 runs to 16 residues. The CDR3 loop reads CASSLVAAGGASGYTF.

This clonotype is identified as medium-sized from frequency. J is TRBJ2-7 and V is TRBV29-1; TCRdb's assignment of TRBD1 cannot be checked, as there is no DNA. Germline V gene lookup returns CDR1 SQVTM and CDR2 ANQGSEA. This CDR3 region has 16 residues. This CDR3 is CSVARASWDREYEQYF.

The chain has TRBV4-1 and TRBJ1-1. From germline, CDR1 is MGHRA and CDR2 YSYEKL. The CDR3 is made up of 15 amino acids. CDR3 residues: CASSQYTTWDTEAFF.

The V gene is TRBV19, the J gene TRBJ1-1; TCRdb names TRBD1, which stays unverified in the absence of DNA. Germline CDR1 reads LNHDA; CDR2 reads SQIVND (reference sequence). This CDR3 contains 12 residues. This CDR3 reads CASLTGRAEAFF. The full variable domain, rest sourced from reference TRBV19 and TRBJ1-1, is DGGITQSPKYLFRKEGQNVTLSCEQNLNHDAMYWYRQDPGQGLRLIYYSQIVNDFQKGDIAEGYSVSREKKESFPLTVTSAQKNPTAFYLCASLTGRAEAFFGQGTRLTVV.

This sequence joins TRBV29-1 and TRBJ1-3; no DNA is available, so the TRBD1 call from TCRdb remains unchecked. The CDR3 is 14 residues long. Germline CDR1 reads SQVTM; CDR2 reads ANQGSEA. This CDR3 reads CSVALTGPGDTIYF.

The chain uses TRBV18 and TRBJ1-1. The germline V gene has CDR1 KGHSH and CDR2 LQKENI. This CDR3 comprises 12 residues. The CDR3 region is CASSPGNTEAFF.

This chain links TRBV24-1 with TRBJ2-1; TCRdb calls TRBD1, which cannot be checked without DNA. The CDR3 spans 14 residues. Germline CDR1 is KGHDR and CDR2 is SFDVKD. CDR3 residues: CAEAPGQGWNEQFF.

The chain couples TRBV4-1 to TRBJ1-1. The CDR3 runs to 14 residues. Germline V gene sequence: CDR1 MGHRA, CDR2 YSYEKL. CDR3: CASSPISGNTEAFF.

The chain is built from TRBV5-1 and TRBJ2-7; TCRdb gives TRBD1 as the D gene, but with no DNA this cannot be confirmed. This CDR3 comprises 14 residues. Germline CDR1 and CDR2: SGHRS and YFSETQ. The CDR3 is CASSLATGMGEQYF. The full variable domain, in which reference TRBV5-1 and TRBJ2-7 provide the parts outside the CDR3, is KAGVTQTPRYLIKTRGQQVTLSCSPISGHRSVSWYQQTPGQGLQFLFEYFSETQRNKGNFPGRFSGRQFSNSRSEMNVSTLELGDSALYLCASSLATGMGEQYFGPGTRLTVT.

The CDR3 protein is CASSHQEGERAGELFF. The chain joins TRBV27 to TRBJ2-2; lacking DNA, the TRBD1 call made by TCRdb goes unchecked. The CDR3 is made up of 16 amino acids. The germline gives CDR1 MNHEY, CDR2 SMNVEV (reference sequence).

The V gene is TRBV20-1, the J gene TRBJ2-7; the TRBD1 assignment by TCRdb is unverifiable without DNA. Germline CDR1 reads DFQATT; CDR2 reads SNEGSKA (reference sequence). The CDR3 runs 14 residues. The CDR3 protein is CSASLEGETYEQYF.

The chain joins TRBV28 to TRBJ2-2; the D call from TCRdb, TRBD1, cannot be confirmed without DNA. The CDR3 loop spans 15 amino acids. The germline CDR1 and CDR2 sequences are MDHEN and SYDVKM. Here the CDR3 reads CASTQGTLNTGELFF.

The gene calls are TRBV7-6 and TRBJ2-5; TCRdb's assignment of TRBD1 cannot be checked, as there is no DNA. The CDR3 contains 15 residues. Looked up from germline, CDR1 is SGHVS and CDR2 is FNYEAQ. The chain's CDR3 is CASSLGGGGQETQYF.

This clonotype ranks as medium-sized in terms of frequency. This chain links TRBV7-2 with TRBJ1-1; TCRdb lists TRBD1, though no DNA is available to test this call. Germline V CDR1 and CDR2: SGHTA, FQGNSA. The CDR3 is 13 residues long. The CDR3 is CASSSQGTTEAFF.

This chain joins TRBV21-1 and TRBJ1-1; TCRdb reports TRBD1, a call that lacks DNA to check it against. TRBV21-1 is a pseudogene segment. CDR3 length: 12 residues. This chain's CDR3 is CARTDRDTEAFF.

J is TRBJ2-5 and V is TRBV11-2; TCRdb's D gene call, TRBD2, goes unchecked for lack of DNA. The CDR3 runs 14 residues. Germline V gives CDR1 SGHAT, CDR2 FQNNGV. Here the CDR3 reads CASSLYRGGETQYF.

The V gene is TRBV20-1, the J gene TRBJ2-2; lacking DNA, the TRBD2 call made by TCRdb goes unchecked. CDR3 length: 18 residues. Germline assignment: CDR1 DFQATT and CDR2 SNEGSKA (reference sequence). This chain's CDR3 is CSARVVAGHPLNTGELFF.

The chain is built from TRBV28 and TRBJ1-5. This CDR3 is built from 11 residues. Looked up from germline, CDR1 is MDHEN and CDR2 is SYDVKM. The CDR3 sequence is CASSSDQPQHF.

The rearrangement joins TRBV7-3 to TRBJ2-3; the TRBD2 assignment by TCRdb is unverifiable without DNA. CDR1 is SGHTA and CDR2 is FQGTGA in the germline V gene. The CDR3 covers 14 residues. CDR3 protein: CASRQGGSSDTQYF.

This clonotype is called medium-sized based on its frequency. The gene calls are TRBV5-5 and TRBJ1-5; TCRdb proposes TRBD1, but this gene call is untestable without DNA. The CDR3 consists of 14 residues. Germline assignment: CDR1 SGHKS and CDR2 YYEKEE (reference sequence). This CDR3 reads CASSLRDGNQPQHF.